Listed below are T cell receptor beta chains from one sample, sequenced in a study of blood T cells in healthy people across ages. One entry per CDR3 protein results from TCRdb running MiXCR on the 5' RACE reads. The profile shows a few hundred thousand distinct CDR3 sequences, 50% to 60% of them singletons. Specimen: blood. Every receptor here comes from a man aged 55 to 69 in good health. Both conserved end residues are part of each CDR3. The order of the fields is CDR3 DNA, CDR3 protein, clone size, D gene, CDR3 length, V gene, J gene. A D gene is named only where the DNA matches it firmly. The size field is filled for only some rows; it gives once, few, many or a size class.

DNA: TGTGCCAGCAGCGCTAGGGACAGGGATGGATCAGATACGCAGTATTTT
CDR3: CASSARDRDGSDTQYF
size: -
D: TRBD1
length: 16
V: TRBV9
J: TRBJ2-3

DNA: TGTGCCAGCAGCCGTCGGACAGGGGAAAACATTCAGTACTTC
CDR3: CASSRRTGENIQYF
size: -
D: TRBD1
length: 14
V: TRBV11-2
J: TRBJ2-4

DNA: TGTGCCTGCACAGCGGGCGTAGCGGGGGGAGCCTACGAGCAGTACTTC
CDR3: CACTAGVAGGAYEQYF
size: -
D: TRBD2
length: 16
V: TRBV6-2/TRBV6-3
J: TRBJ2-7

DNA: TGTGCCAGCAGTGAAGTAGGCAGGGGCACAGATACGCAGTATTTT
CDR3: CASSEVGRGTDTQYF
size: -
D: -
length: 15
V: TRBV6-1
J: TRBJ2-3

DNA: TGCAGCCTGTTGGGTCCTAGCACAGATACGCAGTATTTT
CDR3: CSLLGPSTDTQYF
size: many
D: -
length: 13
V: TRBV29-1
J: TRBJ2-3

DNA: TGCAGTGCTAGAGATAGTTGGGGCCCTGGGGCCAACGTCCTGACTTTC
CDR3: CSARDSWGPGANVLTF
size: -
D: -
length: 16
V: TRBV20-1
J: TRBJ2-6

DNA: TGTGCCAGCAGTGAAGTTGGGGGTCAAGAGACCCAGTACTTC
CDR3: CASSEVGGQETQYF
size: once
D: -
length: 14
V: TRBV2
J: TRBJ2-5

DNA: TGTGCCCGCAGCTCCCTCGGGGGAGGCATAATCACAGATACGCAGTATTTT
CDR3: CARSSLGGGIITDTQYF
size: -
D: -
length: 17
V: TRBV7-2
J: TRBJ2-3

DNA: TGTGCCAGCAGCGGGACATCAGGGACGGCGCAGTTCTTC
CDR3: CASSGTSGTAQFF
size: -
D: -
length: 13
V: TRBV9
J: TRBJ2-1

DNA: TGCGCCAGCAGCTTGGTACGGAGCACAGATACGCAGTATTTT
CDR3: CASSLVRSTDTQYF
size: -
D: -
length: 14
V: TRBV5-1
J: TRBJ2-3

DNA: TGTGCCAGCAGCACCAGTTCACCCCTCCACTTT
CDR3: CASSTSSPLHF
size: -
D: -
length: 11
V: TRBV7-8
J: TRBJ1-6

DNA: TGTGCCACCAGAATAATACAGGGGGCGGGGAATGAGCAGTTCTTC
CDR3: CATRIIQGAGNEQFF
size: few
D: TRBD1
length: 15
V: TRBV6-1
J: TRBJ2-1

DNA: TGTGCCAGCAGCCTAATAGCGGGAGATGAGCAGTTCTTC
CDR3: CASSLIAGDEQFF
size: -
D: TRBD2
length: 13
V: TRBV7-2
J: TRBJ2-1

DNA: TGTGCCAGCAGTGTAAGCATCTCCTACGAGCAGTACTTC
CDR3: CASSVSISYEQYF
size: -
D: -
length: 13
V: TRBV12-3/TRBV12-4
J: TRBJ2-7

DNA: TGTGCCAGCAGCGCGGGAAAGGGGGCTACTAATGAAAAACTGTTTTTT
CDR3: CASSAGKGATNEKLFF
size: few
D: TRBD1
length: 16
V: TRBV7-2
J: TRBJ1-4

DNA: TGCAGTGCTCCGGCTAGTAGGGAGACCCAGTACTTC
CDR3: CSAPASRETQYF
size: -
D: -
length: 12
V: TRBV20-1
J: TRBJ2-5

DNA: TGCGCCAGCAGCGTATCACAGCCCCAAGAGACCCAGTACTTC
CDR3: CASSVSQPQETQYF
size: -
D: -
length: 14
V: TRBV5-1
J: TRBJ2-5

DNA: TGTGCCAGCAGCATCAACAGGGGAGAGGGTTACGAGCAGTACTTC
CDR3: CASSINRGEGYEQYF
size: -
D: TRBD1
length: 15
V: TRBV7-2
J: TRBJ2-7

DNA: TGCGCCAGCAGCTTGGGAGCAGATACGCAGTATTTT
CDR3: CASSLGADTQYF
size: many
D: -
length: 12
V: TRBV5-1
J: TRBJ2-3

DNA: TGCAGCGCCCCCGCCTTTTCGGGGAACAATGAGCAGTTCTTC
CDR3: CSAPAFSGNNEQFF
size: few
D: -
length: 14
V: TRBV29-1
J: TRBJ2-1

DNA: TGCAGTGCCCCGACGGGGACCCAGTACTTC
CDR3: CSAPTGTQYF
size: -
D: -
length: 10
V: TRBV20-1
J: TRBJ2-5

DNA: TGTGCCAGCAGTTACTCGGTCGGCTCTGAAGCTTTCTTT
CDR3: CASSYSVGSEAFF
size: once
D: -
length: 13
V: TRBV6-6
J: TRBJ1-1

DNA: TGTGCCAGCAGCCACAAGACCAGACAGTATTTT
CDR3: CASSHKTRQYF
size: -
D: -
length: 11
V: TRBV3-1
J: TRBJ2-3

DNA: TGTGCCAGCAGCCCCGGGGTTACGAGCTCCTACAATGAGCAGTTCTTC
CDR3: CASSPGVTSSYNEQFF
size: few
D: -
length: 16
V: TRBV11-1
J: TRBJ2-1

DNA: TGTGCCAGCAGCCCCTGGGGGCAGAGCTCCTACGAGCAGTACTTC
CDR3: CASSPWGQSSYEQYF
size: -
D: -
length: 15
V: TRBV7-9
J: TRBJ2-7

DNA: TGTGCCAGCAGCCCAGAGTTGGCTGGGGCCAACGTCCTGACTTTC
CDR3: CASSPELAGANVLTF
size: -
D: -
length: 15
V: TRBV4-2
J: TRBJ2-6

DNA: TGTGCCAGCAGCTCTCAAGGGGGAGATACGCAGTATTTT
CDR3: CASSSQGGDTQYF
size: -
D: -
length: 13
V: TRBV7-3
J: TRBJ2-3

DNA: TGTGCCAGCAGCCGGGACTATCGTTCCTACGAGCAGTACTTC
CDR3: CASSRDYRSYEQYF
size: few
D: TRBD2
length: 14
V: TRBV7-2
J: TRBJ2-7

DNA: TGCAGCGTTGAGTTCCGGGGGGAGGTCTATGGCTACACCTTC
CDR3: CSVEFRGEVYGYTF
size: many
D: -
length: 14
V: TRBV29-1
J: TRBJ1-2

DNA: TGTGCCAGCTCACCAGGGAAAAACATTCAGTACTTC
CDR3: CASSPGKNIQYF
size: -
D: -
length: 12
V: TRBV18
J: TRBJ2-4

DNA: TGCAGCGTTGTACTAGCGGGAGGGGGGAATGAGCAGTTCTTC
CDR3: CSVVLAGGGNEQFF
size: few
D: TRBD2
length: 14
V: TRBV29-1
J: TRBJ2-1

DNA: TGCGCCAGCAGCCAAGAACAGGGATTAACCTACGAGCAGTACTTC
CDR3: CASSQEQGLTYEQYF
size: few
D: -
length: 15
V: TRBV4-3
J: TRBJ2-7

DNA: TGTGCCAGCAGCACCGCGACTAGGCTCTCCTACAATGAGCAGTACTTC
CDR3: CASSTATRLSYNEQYF
size: many
D: -
length: 16
V: TRBV9
J: TRBJ2-7

DNA: TGTGCCAGCAGCAGACAGGCGAACACCGGGGAGCTGTTTTTT
CDR3: CASSRQANTGELFF
size: -
D: -
length: 14
V: TRBV7-8
J: TRBJ2-2

DNA: TGTGCCAGCAGCTTGGGACAGGGGAACACTGAAGCTTTCTTT
CDR3: CASSLGQGNTEAFF
size: -
D: TRBD1
length: 14
V: TRBV7-9
J: TRBJ1-1

DNA: TGCAGCGTTGACCTGCTAGGGACTAGCGCTAACTACAACAAGTTCTTC
CDR3: CSVDLLGTSANYNKFF
size: -
D: TRBD2
length: 16
V: TRBV29-1
J: TRBJ2-1

DNA: TGTGCCAGCAGCTTAGCCGCCAGCGGGAGGGTCAATGAGCAGTACTTC
CDR3: CASSLAASGRVNEQYF
size: -
D: TRBD2
length: 16
V: TRBV7-2
J: TRBJ2-5

DNA: TGCGCCAGCAGCCTCCGCTTAGGGACGGACTCCTACGAGCAGTACTTC
CDR3: CASSLRLGTDSYEQYF
size: few
D: -
length: 16
V: TRBV4-1
J: TRBJ2-7

DNA: TGTGCCAGCAGCCCACCCCCAGGGACCCAGTACTTC
CDR3: CASSPPPGTQYF
size: -
D: -
length: 12
V: TRBV28
J: TRBJ2-5